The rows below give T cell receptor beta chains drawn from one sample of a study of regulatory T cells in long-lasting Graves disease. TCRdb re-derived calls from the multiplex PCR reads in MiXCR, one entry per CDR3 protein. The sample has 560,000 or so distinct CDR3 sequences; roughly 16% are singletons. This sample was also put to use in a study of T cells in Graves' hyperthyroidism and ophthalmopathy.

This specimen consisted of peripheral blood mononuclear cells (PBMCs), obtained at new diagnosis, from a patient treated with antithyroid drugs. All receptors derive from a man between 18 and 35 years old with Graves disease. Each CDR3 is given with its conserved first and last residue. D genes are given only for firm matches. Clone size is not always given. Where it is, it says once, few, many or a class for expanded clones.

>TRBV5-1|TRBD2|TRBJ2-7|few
TGCGCCAGCAGCTTTTCTAGCGGGTACTACGAGCAGTACTTC
CASSFSSGYYEQYF
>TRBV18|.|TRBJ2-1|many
TGTGCCAGCTCACTATCGACAGGCTCCTACAATGAGCAGTTCTTC
CASSLSTGSYNEQFF
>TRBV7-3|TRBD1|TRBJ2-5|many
TGTGCCAGCAGCGGCGGACAGGGCCAGACCCAGTACTTC
CASSGGQGQTQYF
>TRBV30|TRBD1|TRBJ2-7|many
TGTGCCTGGAGTTCGGGACAGGGGTACCACGAGCAGTACTTC
CAWSSGQGYHEQYF
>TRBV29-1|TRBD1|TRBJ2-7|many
TGCAGCGTCGCCGGGACAGGGGGCGGCGACGAGCAGTACTTC
CSVAGTGGGDEQYF
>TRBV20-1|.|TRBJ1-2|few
TGCAGTGCTAGAGTTCCCAGGAGGGGCGATGTCTATGGCTACACCTTC
CSARVPRRGDVYGYTF
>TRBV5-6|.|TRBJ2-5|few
TGTGCCATTAGGTGGGACCCGGGGACCCAGTACTTC
CAIRWDPGTQYF
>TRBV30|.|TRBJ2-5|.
TGTGCCTGGAGGCGGACGGGACAAGAGACCCAGTACTTC
CAWRRTGQETQYF
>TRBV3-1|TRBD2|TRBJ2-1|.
TGTGCCAGGCTAAGCGGGAAGGGGTTCTTC
CARLSGKGFF
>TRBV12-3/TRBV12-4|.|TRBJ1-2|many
TGTGCCAGCAGTTTCAAGGGACGACGATACTATGGCTACACCTTC
CASSFKGRRYYGYTF
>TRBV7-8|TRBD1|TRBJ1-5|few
TGTGCCAGCAGACTGAATCGGACAGGAATAAATCAGCCTCAGCATTTT
CASRLNRTGINQPQHF
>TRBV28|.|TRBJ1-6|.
TGTGCCAGCAGTTTCCGGGACATCGGTTCACCCCTCCACTTT
CASSFRDIGSPLHF
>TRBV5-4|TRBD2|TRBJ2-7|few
TGTGCCAGCAGCCGAGAGACTAGCGGACCCGCAAAGGTGAGCTCCTACGAGCAGTACTTC
CASSRETSGPAKVSSYEQYF
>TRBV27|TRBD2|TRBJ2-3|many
TGTGCCAGCACCCCTGGGGCTAGCGGACGCACAGATACGCAGTATTTT
CASTPGASGRTDTQYF
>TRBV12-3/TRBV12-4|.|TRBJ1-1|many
TGTGCCAGCAGTTTTACTGGAAGCACTGAAGCTTTCTTT
CASSFTGSTEAFF
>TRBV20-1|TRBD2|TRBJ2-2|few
TGCAGTGCTAGAGCGGGAGGGCCCGGCGGGGAGCTGTTTTTT
CSARAGGPGGELFF
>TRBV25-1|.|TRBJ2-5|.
TGTGCCAGCAGCAGCCTCCTCGGGGGCCAAGAGACCCAGTACTTC
CASSSLLGGQETQYF
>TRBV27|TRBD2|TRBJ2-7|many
TGTGCCAGCAGGACCTTGATTAGAGGGAGGGCCAAGGAGCAGTACTTC
CASRTLIRGRAKEQYF
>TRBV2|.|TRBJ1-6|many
TGTGCCAGCAGTGAAGCGAGCCGAGGGAATTCACCCCTCCACTTT
CASSEASRGNSPLHF
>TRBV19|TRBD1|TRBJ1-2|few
TGTGCCAGTAGTATAGACGCAGGGGGCGCGAACTATGGCTACACCTTC
CASSIDAGGANYGYTF
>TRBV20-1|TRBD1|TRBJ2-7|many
TGCAGTGCTAGGAAGACAGGGGGTGATCTGCTCTACGAGCAGTACTTC
CSARKTGGDLLYEQYF
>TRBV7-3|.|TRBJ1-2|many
TGTGCCAGCAGCTTAGGCAGGAATAACTATGGCTACACCTTC
CASSLGRNNYGYTF
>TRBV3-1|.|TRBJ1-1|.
TGTGCCAGCAGGCGAGGGCGTCAGCGCCCAATCACTGAAGCTTTCTTT
CASRRGRQRPITEAFF
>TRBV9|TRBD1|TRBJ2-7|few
TGTGCCAGCAGCGTAGGACAGGGAACCGAGCAGTACTTC
CASSVGQGTEQYF
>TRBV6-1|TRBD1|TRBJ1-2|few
TGTGCCAGCATCCCGGGACAGGGACATGGCTACACCTTC
CASIPGQGHGYTF
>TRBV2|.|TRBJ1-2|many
TGTGCCAGCAGTGAGTTTGGAACTAACTATGGCTACACCTTC
CASSEFGTNYGYTF
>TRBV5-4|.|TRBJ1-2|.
TGTGCCAGCAGCTCTTATATCGGCGACCGCTATGGCTACACCTTC
CASSSYIGDRYGYTF
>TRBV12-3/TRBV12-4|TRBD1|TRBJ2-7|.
TGTGCCAGCAGGGACGGAAAAACAGGGGGAGTAATCGAGCAGTACTTC
CASRDGKTGGVIEQYF
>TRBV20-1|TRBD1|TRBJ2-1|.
TGCAGTGCCACCGCCGTCCCAGGACAGGGAGAAGGGTACAATGAGCAGTTCTTC
CSATAVPGQGEGYNEQFF
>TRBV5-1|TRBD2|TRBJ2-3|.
TGCGCCAGCAGCTTTCGATCAAGCGGGACCACTACAGATACGCAGTATTTT
CASSFRSSGTTTDTQYF
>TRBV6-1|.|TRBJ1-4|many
TGTGCCAGCAGTGAAGCAGGACCGGCAACTAATGAAAAACTGTTTTTT
CASSEAGPATNEKLFF
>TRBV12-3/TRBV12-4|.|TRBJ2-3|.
TGTGCCAGCACTCCCGGAGTCGGCGCGACTCCCACAGATACGCAGTATTTT
CASTPGVGATPTDTQYF
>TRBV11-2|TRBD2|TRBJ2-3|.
TGTGCCAGCACCTGGGGAGGGGGAAGCGGGAGGAGGCCGAACCGCGATACGCAGTATTTT
CASTWGGGSGRRPNRDTQYF
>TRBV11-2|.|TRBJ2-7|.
TGTGCCAGCAGCTTAGAATACACCTCCTACGAGCAGTACTTC
CASSLEYTSYEQYF
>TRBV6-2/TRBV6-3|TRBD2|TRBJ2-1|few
TGTGCCAGCAGTTACTTAGTCCAGGGAGGGAATGAGCAGTTCTTC
CASSYLVQGGNEQFF
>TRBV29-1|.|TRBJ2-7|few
TGCAGCGTTGAAACCCGGGGGCTGTTATCCTACGAGCAGTACTTC
CSVETRGLLSYEQYF
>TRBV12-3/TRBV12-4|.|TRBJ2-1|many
TGTGCCAGCAGTTTGGCCTCGCGGTCCTACAATGAGCAGTTCTTC
CASSLASRSYNEQFF
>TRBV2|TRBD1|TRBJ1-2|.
TGTGCCAGTCAGGGACAGGGGCGTTATGGCTACACCTTC
CASQGQGRYGYTF
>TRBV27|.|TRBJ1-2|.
TGTGCCAGCAGTTTATCGAAAAGATCTAACTATGGCTACACCTTC
CASSLSKRSNYGYTF
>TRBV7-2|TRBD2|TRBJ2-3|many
TGTGCCAGCAGGGGACGGGGGGCAGATACGCAGTATTTT
CASRGRGADTQYF
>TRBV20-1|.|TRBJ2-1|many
TGCAGTGCTAGTGGCCCTTCCAACAATGAGCAGTTCTTC
CSASGPSNNEQFF
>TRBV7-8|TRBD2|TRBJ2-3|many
TGTGCCAGCAGCTTAGGAGGCAGCGGGAGGCCCCCAGATACGCAGTATTTT
CASSLGGSGRPPDTQYF
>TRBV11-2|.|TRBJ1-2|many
TGTGCCAGCAGCTTAATGGGGCCTAACTATGGCTACACCTTC
CASSLMGPNYGYTF
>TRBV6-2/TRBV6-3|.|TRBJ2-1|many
TGTGCCAGCGCAGACTATTACAATGAGCAGTTCTTC
CASADYYNEQFF
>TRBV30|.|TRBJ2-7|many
TGTGCCTGGAGTGCTCAAGGGTACGAGCAGTACTTC
CAWSAQGYEQYF
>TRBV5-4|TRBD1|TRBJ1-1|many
TGTGCCAGCAGCCTGGGGCCGGGACAGGGGGGACTCGGTGAAGCTTTCTTT
CASSLGPGQGGLGEAFF